This entry lists 28 T cell receptor beta chains sequenced from one sample in a study of blood T cells in healthy people across ages. Using a J-beta primer mix together with a sample-barcoded 5' primer, a second PCR was run for roughly 6 to 12 cycles. From the 5' RACE reads, TCRdb called clonotypes with MiXCR, one entry per CDR3 protein. The table has roughly 790,000 distinct CDR3 sequences, about 42% seen once; the top ten hold approximately 22%. Sequences were obtained from blood. All receptors derive from an older woman in good health.

The gene calls are TRBV3-1 and TRBJ2-1; D is uncertain. V gave up 0 bases and J gave up 11 bases, with 17 bases separating them. CDR1 LGHDT and CDR2 YNNKEL come from the germline V gene (reference sequence). This CDR3 has 15 residues. The CDR3 DNA follows: TGTGCCAGCAGCCAAGATGGTCTACCCGCTCAGAAGCAGTTCTTC. Its protein is CASSQDGLPAQKQFF.

A few counts support this clonotype. The chain couples TRBV3-1 to TRBJ2-5; D perhaps matches TRBD1 (5 bases). The DNA end lines up better with TRBJ2-7; the J call may be wrong. The CDR3 contains 16 residues. Per the germline V gene, CDR1 is LGHDT and CDR2 is YNNKEL (reference sequence). CDR3 bases: TGTGCCAGCAGCCAAGAGGGTCTAGGGGCCTTCCACGAGCAGTACTTC. This translates into CASSQEGLGAFHEQYF.

The V gene is TRBV6-1, the J gene TRBJ1-5; the D gene is possibly TRBD1 (5 bases). The CDR3 runs to 15 residues. The V gene's germline CDR1 is MNHNS and CDR2 SASEGT. CDR3 in DNA: TGTGTCGGCAGTGAGGATGGGGCCTGGGGGCAGCCCCAGCATTTT. Protein sequence: CVGSEDGAWGQPQHF.

This clonotype was observed many times. This sequence joins TRBV7-2 and TRBJ2-5; a weak D match, TRBD2 (5 bases). In germline, CDR1 is SGHTA, CDR2 FQGNSA. V was cut by 1 base and J by 5 bases, with 11 bases left in between. The CDR3 has 14 residues. The CDR3 loop is CASSLDWRQETQYF. The CDR3 DNA reads TGTGCCAGCAGCTTAGATTGGAGGCAGGAGACCCAGTACTTC.

This sequence joins TRBV12-3 or TRBV12-4 and TRBJ2-7; 9 bases match TRBD1. J was trimmed by 3 bases and V by 6 bases; bases with no gene match: 6. The CDR3 is 14 amino acids. This chain's CDR3 is CASREGQGGYEQYF. CDR3 nucleotide sequence: TGTGCCAGCAGGGAGGGACAGGGCGGCTACGAGCAGTACTTC.

This sequence joins TRBV7-6 and TRBJ1-5; 9 bases line up with TRBD1. This CDR3 spans 16 amino acids. With 1 base clipped from V and 4 bases from J, the junction kept 5 bases outside the gene matches. The germline V gene has CDR1 SGHVS and CDR2 FNYEAQ. The DNA of the CDR3 is TGTGCCAGCAGCTTAGGACCTGGGACAGGGAATCAGCCCCAGCATTTT. Protein: CASSLGPGTGNQPQHF.

This chain links TRBV24-1 with TRBJ1-5, with 9 bases that match TRBD1. Trimming at V came to 5 bases and at J to 6 bases, leaving 13 bases not matched to a gene. This CDR3 comprises 17 residues. Germline lookup yields CDR1 KGHDR and CDR2 SFDVKD. CDR3 nucleotides: TGTGCCACCAGTGTTACCGGGACAGGGTTTTTTAGTCAGCCCCAGCATTTT. This encodes CATSVTGTGFFSQPQHF.

The rearrangement joins TRBV10-3 to TRBJ2-5, with 7 bases identical to TRBD2. Trimming cost V 6 bases and J 2 bases; bases outside gene matches: 3. CDR1 ENHRY and CDR2 SYGVKD come from the germline V gene. This CDR3 has 13 residues. As DNA, the CDR3 is TGTGCCATCAGCCTAGCGGTACAAGAGACCCAGTACTTC. Translation gives CAISLAVQETQYF.

This chain joins TRBV20-1 and TRBJ2-5, with a weak D call TRBD2 (6 bases). The length of the CDR3 is 12 residues. The germline gives CDR1 DFQATT, CDR2 SNEGSKA (reference sequence). CDR3 nucleotide sequence: TGCGGGTGTACCGCGGGGAGGGAGACCCAGTACTTC. This encodes CGCTAGRETQYF.

On this clonotype itself: A read error may be the cause here, since a much bigger clone is one base away. V and J are TRBV6-2 or TRBV6-3 and TRBJ2-5, with TRBD1 identical over 10 bases. V shed 7 bases, J shed 11 bases, and the junction held 13 bases outside the gene matches. Per the germline V gene, CDR1 is MNHEY and CDR2 is SVGEGT. The CDR3 loop spans 14 amino acids. CDR3 region: CASIRDRGSYVQYF. CDR3 DNA: TGTGCCAGCATCCGGGACAGGGGCTCCTACGTGCAGTACTTC.

This chain uses TRBV7-6 with TRBJ2-3; the D is unclear. CDR1 is SGHVS and CDR2 is FNYEAQ in the germline V gene. The CDR3 has 14 amino acids. The V gene lost 5 bases and the J gene lost 4 bases, with 13 bases spanning the gap. The CDR3 here is CASSPSPVSDTQYF. The CDR3 bases are TGTGCCAGCAGCCCAAGTCCGGTGTCAGATACGCAGTATTTT.

The rearrangement joins TRBV6-5 to TRBJ2-1, with TRBD2 matching 9 bases. Germline CDR1 is MNHEY and CDR2 is SVGAGI. The CDR3 length is 15 residues. Trimming removed 0 bases from V and 9 bases from J; junction bases left unmatched: 6. This CDR3 is CASSYSAREGPEQFF. CDR3 DNA sequence: TGTGCCAGCAGTTACTCTGCGCGGGAGGGCCCTGAGCAGTTCTTC.

This clonotype was found many times. J is TRBJ2-3 and V is TRBV7-2; D call uncertain. The CDR3 is 14 amino acids. Between the trimmed V and J ends, which lost 5 bases and 0 bases, there was a span of 9 bases. Per the germline V gene, CDR1 is SGHTA and CDR2 is FQGNSA. The CDR3 is CASSQDTSTDTQYF. The CDR3 DNA reads TGTGCCAGCAGCCAAGATACGAGCACAGATACGCAGTATTTT.

The chain has TRBV10-3 and TRBJ2-5, with 8 bases aligning to TRBD2. CDR3 length equals 16 residues. Germline CDR1 is ENHRY and CDR2 is SYGVKD. V trimming: 5 bases; J trimming: 2 bases; junction bases outside the gene matches: 10. Here the CDR3 DNA reads TGTGCCATCAGTCCCGGGATAGCGGGGAGACAAGAGACCCAGTACTTC. As protein: CAISPGIAGRQETQYF.

The chain combines TRBV20-1 with TRBJ2-5; no clear D. This CDR3 region has 14 residues. The germline V and J ends were trimmed by 3 bases and 2 bases, with 13 bases remaining between them. Germline CDR1 and CDR2: DFQATT and SNEGSKA (reference sequence). The CDR3 nucleotides read TGCAGTGCTAGCCCTCTCGGAAATCAAGAGACCCAGTACTTC. It codes for CSASPLGNQETQYF.

The V call is TRBV7-6, the J call TRBJ2-3; 10 bases are a match to TRBD2. The V and J ends lost 3 bases and 5 bases, in that order; junction bases with no gene match: 8. The germline V gene encodes CDR1 SGHVS and CDR2 FNYEAQ. CDR3 length equals 16 residues. This chain's CDR3 is CASSFSSGREGDTQYF. In DNA, the CDR3 is TGTGCCAGCAGCTTTTCCAGCGGGAGGGAGGGAGATACGCAGTATTTT.

Ten or more counts support this clonotype. The chain has TRBV29-1 and TRBJ2-1; 13 bases map to TRBD2. The ends lost 6 bases at V and 1 base at J; junction bases unmatched: 6. Germline V CDR1 and CDR2: SQVTM, ANQGSEA. The CDR3 is 16 residues long. CDR3 residues: CSVDGLAGASYNEQFF. Written as DNA, the CDR3 is TGCAGCGTAGACGGACTAGCGGGAGCTTCCTACAATGAGCAGTTCTTC.

This clonotype was seen ten or more times. This chain joins TRBV2 and TRBJ2-1; 7 nucleotides agree with TRBD1. Germline V gives CDR1 SNHLY, CDR2 FYNNEI. The J segment lost 6 bases and the V segment lost 3 bases, leaving 2 bases of the junction unmatched. The CDR3 consists of 13 residues. The CDR3 nucleotides read TGTGCCAGCAGTGAGAGGGGGCTCAATGAGCAGTTCTTC. Translating gives CASSERGLNEQFF.

Of note for this clonotype: The junction and the germline gene differ at one end; a read error may be behind it. The chain has TRBV7-9 and TRBJ2-3; maybe TRBD1 (5 bases). Germline V gene sequence: CDR1 SEHNR, CDR2 FQNEAQ (reference sequence). The CDR3 is made up of 15 amino acids. CDR3 amino acids: CASSLNSADTDTKYF. The CDR3 nucleotides are TGTGCCAGCAGCTTGAATAGTGCGGACACAGATACGAAGTATTTT.

This clonotype was observed at least ten times. V is TRBV20-1 and J is TRBJ2-3, with D tentatively TRBD1 (5 bases). Germline lookup yields CDR1 DFQATT and CDR2 SNEGSKA (reference sequence). Trimming removed 6 bases at V and 8 bases at J, with 15 bases between. The CDR3 runs 12 residues. As DNA, the CDR3 is TGCAGTGCAACCAGGGAAATGGGTACGCAGTATTTT. Protein sequence: CSATREMGTQYF.

V is TRBV20-1 and J is TRBJ2-2; 9 bases are a match to TRBD2. Trimming took 1 base from V and 2 from J; bases not matched to a gene: 2. CDR1 and CDR2 from the germline V gene are DFQATT and SNEGSKA (reference sequence). The CDR3 sequence is 15 residues long. The CDR3 DNA follows: TGCAGTGCTAGAGGCGGGGGGGATAACACCGGGGAGCTGTTTTTT. Protein product: CSARGGGDNTGELFF.

A note on this clonotype: This may arise from a read error, as a much more abundant clone is one base away. The CDR3 protein is CARTSGGQETQFF. CDR3 DNA sequence: TGTGCCAGAACTAGCGGGGGGCAAGAGACCCAGTTCTTC. J is TRBJ2-1 and V is TRBV2; 12 bases match TRBD2. The junction had 10 bases not matched to a gene; V was cut back by 9 bases and J by 13 bases. The germline gives CDR1 SNHLY, CDR2 FYNNEI. CDR3 size: 13 residues.

This clonotype turned up a few times. The chain is built from TRBV7-2 and TRBJ2-2; TRBD2 is a possible D gene (6 bases). V dropped 6 bases and J dropped 2 bases, with 13 bases sitting between them. This CDR3 is 15 amino acids long. The germline gives CDR1 SGHTA, CDR2 FQGNSA. CDR3 sequence reads: CASSPGTFNTGELFF. The DNA for the CDR3 is TGTGCCAGCAGTCCCGGGACTTTTAACACCGGGGAGCTGTTTTTT.

The V gene is TRBV7-3, the J gene TRBJ2-7; tentative D call: TRBD1 (5 bases). In germline, CDR1 is SGHTA, CDR2 FQGTGA. The length of the CDR3 is 15 residues. Trimming pared 0 bases from V and 2 bases from J, leaving 11 bases between. CDR3: CASSLTAGLTYEQYF. DNA of the CDR3: TGTGCCAGCAGCTTAACGGCAGGGCTCACCTACGAGCAGTACTTC. The full variable domain, in which reference TRBV7-3 and TRBJ2-7 provide the parts outside the CDR3, is GAGVSQTPSNKVTEKGKYVELRCDPISGHTALYWYRQSLGQGPEFLIYFQGTGAADDSGLPNDRFFAVRPEGSVSTLKIQRTERGDSAVYLCASSLTAGLTYEQYFGPGTRLTVT.

J is TRBJ2-3 and V is TRBV5-1; D is perhaps TRBD2 (6 bases). Trimming took 0 bases from V and 0 from J, leaving 20 bases between them. The germline V gene has CDR1 SGHRS and CDR2 YFSETQ. The CDR3 has 19 residues. In nucleotides, the CDR3 is TGCGCCAGCAGCTTGGCCGGCCTGGTCTCCGGGACTAGCACAGATACGCAGTATTTT. Translating it yields CASSLAGLVSGTSTDTQYF.

In DNA, the CDR3 is TGCGCCAGCAGTGTGGAGGGGCAGGAGACCCAGTTCTTC. Encoded protein: CASSVEGQETQFF. The chain is built from TRBV5-1 and TRBJ2-1; possible D gene TRBD2, 6 bases. The V end lost 5 bases, the J end lost 13 bases, and 19 bases lay between the germline ends. Looked up from germline, CDR1 is SGHRS and CDR2 is YFSETQ. The length of the CDR3 is 13 residues.

DNA for the CDR3: TGTGCCAGCAGTGAAGGGACAGGCGAGCAGTACTTC. Its protein is CASSEGTGEQYF. The chain employs TRBV11-3 and TRBJ2-4; 8 bases map to TRBD1. The J call may be mistaken, given a closer DNA end match to TRBJ2-7. Germline V gene lookup returns CDR1 SGHNT and CDR2 YENEEA. There are 12 residues in the CDR3.

The V and J genes are TRBV20-1 and TRBJ2-3; D ambiguous. Germline loops: CDR1 DFQATT, CDR2 SNEGSKA (reference sequence). This CDR3 has 12 amino acids. Trimming left V 6 bases short and J 2 bases short, with 9 bases between. The CDR3: CSAVPFTDTQYF. The DNA for the CDR3 is TGCAGTGCGGTACCGTTCACAGATACGCAGTATTTT.